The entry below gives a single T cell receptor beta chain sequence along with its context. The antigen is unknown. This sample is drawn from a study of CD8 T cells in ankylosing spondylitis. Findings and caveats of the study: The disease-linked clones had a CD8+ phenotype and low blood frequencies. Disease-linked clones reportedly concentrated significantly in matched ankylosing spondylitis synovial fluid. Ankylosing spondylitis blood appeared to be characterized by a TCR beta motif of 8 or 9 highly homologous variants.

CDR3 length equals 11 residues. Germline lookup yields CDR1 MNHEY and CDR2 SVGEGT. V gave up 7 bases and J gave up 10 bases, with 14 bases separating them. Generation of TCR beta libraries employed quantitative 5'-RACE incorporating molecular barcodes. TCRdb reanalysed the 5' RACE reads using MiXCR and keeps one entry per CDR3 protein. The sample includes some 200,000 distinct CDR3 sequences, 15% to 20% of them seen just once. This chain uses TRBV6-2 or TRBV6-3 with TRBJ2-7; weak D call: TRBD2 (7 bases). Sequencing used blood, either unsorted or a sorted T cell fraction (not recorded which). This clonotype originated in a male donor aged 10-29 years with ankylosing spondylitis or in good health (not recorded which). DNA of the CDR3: TGTGCCAGCAACACAGGGAGGGAACAGTACTTC. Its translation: CASNTGREQYF.